These 26 T cell receptor beta chains were all obtained from the same sample, sequenced in a study of CXCR3-negative and CXCR3-positive naive CD8 T cells. Findings and limits, study-wide: CXCR3-positive naive cells carried more hydrophobic TRB CDR3s than CXCR3-negative ones.

Their recognized antigens are unknown. The authors prepared UMI-labeled TRB cDNA libraries by 5' RACE. One entry per CDR3 protein, without DNA, is what TCRdb gives after re-calling the 5' RACE reads. The listing contains 6,000 to 8,500 distinct CDR3 sequences. The sequenced material came from naive CXCR3+ CD8+ T cells from blood. Specified subset: CD45RO-CCR7+CD27+CD95- naive CD8+ T cells expressing CXCR3 (TNR3+). The receptors come from a human donor in good health. Some clones in this sample may be carry-over from other donors' samples.

V and J are TRBV29-1 and TRBJ2-3; the D call from TCRdb, TRBD2, cannot be confirmed without DNA. The CDR3 totals 15 residues. Germline V gives CDR1 SQVTM, CDR2 ANQGSEA. The CDR3 reads CSVDPPGLSTDTQYF.

CDR3 residues: CASSIATGEESNQPQHF. This sequence joins TRBV19 and TRBJ1-5; TCRdb outputs TRBD1, but without DNA this stays unchecked. CDR1 LNHDA and CDR2 SQIVND come from the germline V gene (reference sequence). This CDR3 has 17 residues. Based on the CDR3 plus reference TRBV19 and TRBJ1-5, the full variable domain is DGGITQSPKYLFRKEGQNVTLSCEQNLNHDAMYWYRQDPGQGLRLIYYSQIVNDFQKGDIAEGYSVSREKKESFPLTVTSAQKNPTAFYLCASSIATGEESNQPQHFGDGTRLSIL.

Measured by frequency, this clonotype is medium-sized. The genes are TRBV5-1 and TRBJ1-2; TCRdb picks TRBD1, but there is no DNA to check that call. The CDR3 consists of 15 residues. Germline V gives CDR1 SGHRS, CDR2 YFSETQ. The CDR3 spells CASSLEPGQIYGYTF.

This chain uses TRBV29-1 with TRBJ2-7; TCRdb designates TRBD1, a call that cannot be tested without DNA. The CDR3 loop spans 12 amino acids. The germline V gene encodes CDR1 SQVTM and CDR2 ANQGSEA. CDR3 sequence: CSVETSGYEQYF.

This chain connects TRBV29-1 to TRBJ1-2. The germline V gene encodes CDR1 SQVTM and CDR2 ANQGSEA. The CDR3 length is 13 residues. CDR3 protein: CSADRRDDYGYTF.

This chain connects TRBV5-1 to TRBJ2-1; TCRdb indicates TRBD2, and absent DNA this call remains unverified. Germline CDR1 reads SGHRS; CDR2 reads YFSETQ. This CDR3 contains 14 residues. CDR3: CASRGSGSPNEQFF. Full variable domain (remainder filled in from reference TRBV5-1 and TRBJ2-1): KAGVTQTPRYLIKTRGQQVTLSCSPISGHRSVSWYQQTPGQGLQFLFEYFSETQRNKGNFPGRFSGRQFSNSRSEMNVSTLELGDSALYLCASRGSGSPNEQFFGPGTRLTVL.

The V and J genes are TRBV4-1 and TRBJ2-7; TCRdb reports TRBD1, a call that lacks DNA to check it against. This CDR3 has 14 residues. The germline V gene encodes CDR1 MGHRA and CDR2 YSYEKL. The CDR3 loop is CASSQERTVYEQYF.

CDR3 sequence: CSVEDPDRAGNTIYF. The V and J genes are TRBV29-1 and TRBJ1-3; absent DNA, TCRdb's TRBD1 call cannot be checked. The germline V gene has CDR1 SQVTM and CDR2 ANQGSEA. There are 15 residues in the CDR3.

This clonotype registers medium-sized by frequency. The V gene is TRBV18, the J gene TRBJ2-3. Germline CDR1 reads KGHSH; CDR2 reads LQKENI. This CDR3 is 15 amino acids long. The CDR3 is CASSPSGGPTDTQYF.

V usage is TRBV5-1 and J usage is TRBJ2-1; TCRdb proposes TRBD2, but this gene call is untestable without DNA. Germline V lookup: CDR1 SGHRS, CDR2 YFSETQ. This CDR3 has 15 residues. The CDR3 loop is CASSPERGDYNEQFF.

In terms of frequency, this clonotype is medium-sized. The CDR3 loop reads CSASSRWAADNEQFF. This chain connects TRBV20-1 to TRBJ2-1; as DNA is missing, the TRBD2 call by TCRdb cannot be tested. The CDR3 has 15 amino acids. Germline CDR1 and CDR2: DFQATT and SNEGSKA (reference sequence).

This chain uses TRBV28 with TRBJ2-7; the TRBD2 assignment by TCRdb is unverifiable without DNA. The CDR3 length is 14 residues. Germline assignment: CDR1 MDHEN and CDR2 SYDVKM. This chain's CDR3 is CASALRDYPYEQYF.

V gene TRBV5-6 combines with J gene TRBJ2-1. Germline V CDR1 and CDR2: SGHDT, YYEEEE. The CDR3 runs to 11 residues. The CDR3 reads CASSLKYEQFF.

The rearrangement joins TRBV28 to TRBJ2-7; TCRdb's D call of TRBD2 is untestable without DNA. The germline gives CDR1 MDHEN, CDR2 SYDVKM. CDR3 length equals 15 residues. CDR3 in amino acids: CASRHGILGDYEQYF. The full variable domain, with the rest looked up from reference TRBV28 and TRBJ2-7, is DVKVTQSSRYLVKRTGEKVFLECVQDMDHENMFWYRQDPGLGLRLIYFSYDVKMKEKGDIPEGYSVSREKKERFSLILESASTNQTSMYLCASRHGILGDYEQYFGPGTRLTVT.

This clonotype is called medium-sized based on its frequency. The chain is built from TRBV3-1 and TRBJ1-1; TCRdb reports TRBD1, a call that lacks DNA to check it against. The CDR3 has 15 residues. From germline, CDR1 is LGHDT and CDR2 YNNKEL (reference sequence). CDR3 in amino acids: CASSRPGQGVTEAFF.

The chain has TRBV6-2 or TRBV6-3 and TRBJ1-5. Germline V gene sequence: CDR1 MNHEY, CDR2 SVGEGT. This CDR3 has 16 residues. The CDR3 sequence is CASSVAETYSNQPQHF.

The rearrangement joins TRBV7-2 to TRBJ2-1. The germline V gene encodes CDR1 SGHTA and CDR2 FQGNSA. The CDR3 length is 14 residues. This chain's CDR3 is CAGSPRDSYNEQIF.

The genes are TRBV20-1 and TRBJ2-1. Germline V CDR1 and CDR2: DFQATT, SNEGSKA (reference sequence). The CDR3 has 15 amino acids. CDR3 sequence reads: CSARDRDSLYNEQFF.

This chain joins TRBV2 and TRBJ2-1; checking the TCRdb D call of TRBD2 is not possible without DNA. The CDR3 loop spans 13 amino acids. Per germline, CDR1 SNHLY and CDR2 FYNNEI. The CDR3 reads CASCSSGLNEQFF. Supplemented by reference TRBV2 and TRBJ2-1, the full variable domain reads EPEVTQTPSHQVTQMGQEVILRCVPISNHLYFYWYRQILGQKVEFLVSFYNNEISEKSEIFDDQFSVERPDGSNFTLKIRSTKLEDSAMYFCASCSSGLNEQFFGPGTRLTVL.

This chain links TRBV4-1 with TRBJ2-1; no DNA is available, so the TRBD2 call from TCRdb remains unchecked. The CDR3 length is 16 residues. From germline, CDR1 is MGHRA and CDR2 YSYEKL. CDR3 residues: CASSQDPGLAYNEQFF.

The J gene is TRBJ2-7, the V gene TRBV7-8; there is no DNA to check the TCRdb D call of TRBD1. The V gene's germline CDR1 is SGHVS and CDR2 FQNEAQ. This CDR3 contains 13 residues. This CDR3 reads CASSFDRDHEQYF.

The chain has TRBV7-3 and TRBJ2-1. This CDR3 contains 11 residues. Germline loops: CDR1 SGHTA, CDR2 FQGTGA. The CDR3 protein is CASRSGNEQFF.

This clonotype ranks as medium-sized in terms of frequency. The chain employs TRBV13 and TRBJ1-1; as DNA is missing, the TRBD1 call by TCRdb cannot be tested. The CDR3 covers 14 residues. Germline-derived CDR1 and CDR2 are PRHDT and FYEKMQ (reference sequence). The CDR3 region is CASSHGQVPSEAFF.

This clonotype counts as medium-sized by frequency. The gene calls are TRBV6-1 and TRBJ2-4; the TCRdb call, TRBD2, lacks DNA for checking. The CDR3 runs to 16 residues. From germline, CDR1 is MNHNS and CDR2 SASEGT. The CDR3 is CASRSRSLADKNIQYF.

This clonotype is medium-sized by frequency. CDR3 residues: CSVASGSTHEQYF. V usage is TRBV29-1 and J usage is TRBJ2-7. Germline V gene lookup returns CDR1 SQVTM and CDR2 ANQGSEA. The CDR3 has 13 amino acids.

This chain links TRBV2 with TRBJ2-1. Germline V CDR1 and CDR2: SNHLY, FYNNEI. The length of the CDR3 is 14 residues. The CDR3 loop is CASVEALNYNEQFF.